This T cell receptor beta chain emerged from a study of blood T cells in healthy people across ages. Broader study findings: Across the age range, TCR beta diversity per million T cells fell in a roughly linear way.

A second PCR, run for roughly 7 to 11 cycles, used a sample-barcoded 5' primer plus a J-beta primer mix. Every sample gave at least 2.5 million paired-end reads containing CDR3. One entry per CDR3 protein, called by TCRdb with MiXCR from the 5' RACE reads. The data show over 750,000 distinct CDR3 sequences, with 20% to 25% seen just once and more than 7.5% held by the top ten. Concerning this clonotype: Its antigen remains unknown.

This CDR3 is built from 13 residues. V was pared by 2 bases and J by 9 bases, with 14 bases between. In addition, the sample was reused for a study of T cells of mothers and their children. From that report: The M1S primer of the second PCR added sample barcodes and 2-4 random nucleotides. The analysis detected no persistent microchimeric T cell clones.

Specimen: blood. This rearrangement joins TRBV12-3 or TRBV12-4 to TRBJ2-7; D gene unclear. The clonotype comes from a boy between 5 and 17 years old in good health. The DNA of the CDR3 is TGTGCCAGCAGTTTAAGGAGTGGTATCGGGCAGTACTTC. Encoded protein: CASSLRSGIGQYF.